This note documents a single T cell receptor (beta chain) sequence. Measured with immunoSEQ multiplex PCR; TCRdb has only the in-frame clones, and not every one. The sample shows approximately 300,000 clones, 88% of them seen only once. J lost 2 bases, V lost 4 bases, and 5 bases had no gene match. The germline CDR1 and CDR2 sequences are SGHKS and YYEKEE (reference sequence). The CDR3 totals 14 residues. This sample was taken from a study of blood T cell repertoires in COVID-19. The source is a woman in her fifties or sixties with active or convalescent COVID-19. The V gene is TRBV5-5, the J gene TRBJ2-7, with 8 bases fitting TRBD1. Source material: peripheral blood. The CDR3 DNA is TGTGCCAGCAGCCTGGGGACAGGCCCCTACGAGCAGTACTTC. This gives the protein CASSLGTGPYEQYF. Together with reference TRBV5-5 and TRBJ2-7, the CDR3 gives the full variable domain: DAGVTQSPTHLIKTRGQQVTLRCSPISGHKSVSWYQQVLGQGPQFIFQYYEKEERGRGNFPDRFSARQFPNYSSELNVNALLLGDSALYLCASSLGTGPYEQYFGPGTRLTVT.